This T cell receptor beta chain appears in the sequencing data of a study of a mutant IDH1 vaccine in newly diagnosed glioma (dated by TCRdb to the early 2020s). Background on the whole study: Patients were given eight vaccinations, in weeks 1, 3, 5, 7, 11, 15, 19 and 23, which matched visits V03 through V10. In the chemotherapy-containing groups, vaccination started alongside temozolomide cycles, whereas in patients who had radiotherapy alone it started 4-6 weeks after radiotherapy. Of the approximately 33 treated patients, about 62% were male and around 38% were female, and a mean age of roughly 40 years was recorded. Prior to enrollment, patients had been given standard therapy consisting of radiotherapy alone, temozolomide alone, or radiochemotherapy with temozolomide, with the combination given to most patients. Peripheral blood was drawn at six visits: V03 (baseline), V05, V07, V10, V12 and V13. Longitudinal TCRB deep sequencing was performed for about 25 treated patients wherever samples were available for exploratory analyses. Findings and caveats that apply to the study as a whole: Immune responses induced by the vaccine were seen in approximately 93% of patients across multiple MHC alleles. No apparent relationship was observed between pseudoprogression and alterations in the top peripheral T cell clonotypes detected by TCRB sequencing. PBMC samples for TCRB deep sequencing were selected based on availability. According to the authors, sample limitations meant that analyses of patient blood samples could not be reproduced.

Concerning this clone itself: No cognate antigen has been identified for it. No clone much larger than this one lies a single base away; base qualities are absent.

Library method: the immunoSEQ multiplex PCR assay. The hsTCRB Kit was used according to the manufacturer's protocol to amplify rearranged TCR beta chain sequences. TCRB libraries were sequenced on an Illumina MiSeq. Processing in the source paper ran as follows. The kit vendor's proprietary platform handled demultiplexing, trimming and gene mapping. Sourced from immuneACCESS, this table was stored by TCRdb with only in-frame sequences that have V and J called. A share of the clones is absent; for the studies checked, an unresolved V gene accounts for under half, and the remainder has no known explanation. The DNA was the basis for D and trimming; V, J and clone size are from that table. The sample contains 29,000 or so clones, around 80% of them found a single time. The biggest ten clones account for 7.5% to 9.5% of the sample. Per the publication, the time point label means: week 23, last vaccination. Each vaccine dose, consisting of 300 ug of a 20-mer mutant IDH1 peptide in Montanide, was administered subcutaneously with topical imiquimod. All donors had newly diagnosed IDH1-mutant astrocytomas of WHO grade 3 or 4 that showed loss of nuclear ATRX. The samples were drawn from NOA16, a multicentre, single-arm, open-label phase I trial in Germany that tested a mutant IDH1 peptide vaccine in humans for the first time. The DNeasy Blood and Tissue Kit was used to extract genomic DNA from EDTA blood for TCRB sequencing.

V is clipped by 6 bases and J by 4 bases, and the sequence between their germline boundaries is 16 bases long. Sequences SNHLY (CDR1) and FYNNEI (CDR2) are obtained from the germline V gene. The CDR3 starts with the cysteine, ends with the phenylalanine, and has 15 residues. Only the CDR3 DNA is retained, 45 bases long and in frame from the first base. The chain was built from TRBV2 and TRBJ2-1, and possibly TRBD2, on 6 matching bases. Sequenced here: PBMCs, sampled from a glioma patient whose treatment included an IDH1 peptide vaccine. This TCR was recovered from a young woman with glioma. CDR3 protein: CASRSGGSPYNEQFF. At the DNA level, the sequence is TGTGCCAGCAGATCCGGAGGGTCTCCGTACAATGAGCAGTTCTTC.